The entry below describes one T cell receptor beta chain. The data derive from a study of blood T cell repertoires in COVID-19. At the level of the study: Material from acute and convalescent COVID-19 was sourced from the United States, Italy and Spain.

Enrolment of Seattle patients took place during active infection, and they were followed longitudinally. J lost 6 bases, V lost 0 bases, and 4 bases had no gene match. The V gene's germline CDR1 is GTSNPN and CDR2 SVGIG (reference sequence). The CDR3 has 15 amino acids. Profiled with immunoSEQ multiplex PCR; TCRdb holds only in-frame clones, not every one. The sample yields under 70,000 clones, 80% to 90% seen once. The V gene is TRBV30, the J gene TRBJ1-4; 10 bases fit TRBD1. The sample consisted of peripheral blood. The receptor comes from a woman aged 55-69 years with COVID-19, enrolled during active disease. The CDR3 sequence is CAWSVGQGEYEKLFF. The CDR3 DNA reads TGTGCCTGGAGTGTTGGACAGGGGGAGTATGAAAAACTGTTTTTT.